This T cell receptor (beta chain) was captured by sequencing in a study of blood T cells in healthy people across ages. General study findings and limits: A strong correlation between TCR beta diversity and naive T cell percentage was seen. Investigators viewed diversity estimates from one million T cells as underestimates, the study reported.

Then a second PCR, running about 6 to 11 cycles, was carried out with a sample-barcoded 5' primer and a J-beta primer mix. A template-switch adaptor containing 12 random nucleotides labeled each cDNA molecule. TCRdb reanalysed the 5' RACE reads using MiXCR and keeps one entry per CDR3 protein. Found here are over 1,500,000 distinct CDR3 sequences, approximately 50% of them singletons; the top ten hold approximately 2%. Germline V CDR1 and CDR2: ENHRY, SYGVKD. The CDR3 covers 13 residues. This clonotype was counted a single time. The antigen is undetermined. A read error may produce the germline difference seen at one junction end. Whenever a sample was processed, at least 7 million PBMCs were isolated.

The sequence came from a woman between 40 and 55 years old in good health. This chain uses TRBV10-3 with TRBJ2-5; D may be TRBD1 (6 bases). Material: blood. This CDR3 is CAIRESGEETQYF. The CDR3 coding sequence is TGTGCCATCAGAGAGTCAGGGGAGGAGACCCAGTACTTC.